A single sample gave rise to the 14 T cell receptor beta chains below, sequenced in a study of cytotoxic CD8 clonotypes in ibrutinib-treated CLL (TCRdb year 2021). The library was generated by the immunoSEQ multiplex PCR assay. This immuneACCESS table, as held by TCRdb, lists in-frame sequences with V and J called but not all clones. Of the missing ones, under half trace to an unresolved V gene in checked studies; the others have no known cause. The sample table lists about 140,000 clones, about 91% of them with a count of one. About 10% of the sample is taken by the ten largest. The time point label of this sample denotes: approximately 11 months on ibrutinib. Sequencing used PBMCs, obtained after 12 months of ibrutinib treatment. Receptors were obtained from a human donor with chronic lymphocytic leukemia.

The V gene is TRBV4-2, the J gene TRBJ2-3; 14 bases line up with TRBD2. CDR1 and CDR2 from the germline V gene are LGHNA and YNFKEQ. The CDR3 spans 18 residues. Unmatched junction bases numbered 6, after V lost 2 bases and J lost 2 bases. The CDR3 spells CASSQQTSGRAYTDTQYF. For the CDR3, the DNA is TGTGCCAGCAGCCAACAGACTAGCGGGAGGGCCTACACAGATACGCAGTATTTT.

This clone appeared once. For the CDR3, the DNA is TGTGCCAGCAGCCCCCGTACGTACCATTCTCGGGATACGCAGTATTTT. Translated, it gives CASSPRTYHSRDTQYF. This chain uses TRBV6-6 with TRBJ2-3; no firm D call. The CDR3 is made up of 16 amino acids. CDR1 and CDR2 from the germline V gene are MNHNY and SVGAGI (reference sequence). The ends were cut back, 6 bases at V and 6 bases at J, with 22 bases in the middle.

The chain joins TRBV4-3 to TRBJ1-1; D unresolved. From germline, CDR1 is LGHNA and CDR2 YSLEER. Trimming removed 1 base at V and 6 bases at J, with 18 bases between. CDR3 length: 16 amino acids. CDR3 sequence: CASSQVPYAWEAEAFF. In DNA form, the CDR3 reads TGCGCCAGCAGCCAAGTGCCCTACGCATGGGAGGCTGAAGCTTTCTTT.

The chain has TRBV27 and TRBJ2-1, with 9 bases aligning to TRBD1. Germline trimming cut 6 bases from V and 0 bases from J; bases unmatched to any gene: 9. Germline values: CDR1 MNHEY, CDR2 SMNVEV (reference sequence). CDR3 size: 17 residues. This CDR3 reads CASSVLKTGGSYNEQFF. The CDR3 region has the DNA TGTGCCAGCAGCGTACTAAAGACAGGGGGCTCCTACAATGAGCAGTTCTTC.

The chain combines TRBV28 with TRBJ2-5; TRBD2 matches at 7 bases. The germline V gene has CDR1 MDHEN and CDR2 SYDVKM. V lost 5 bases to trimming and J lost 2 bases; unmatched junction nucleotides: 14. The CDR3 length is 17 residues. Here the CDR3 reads CASSPSTGTILQETQYF. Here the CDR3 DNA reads TGTGCCAGCAGTCCCTCCACCGGGACTATCCTTCAAGAGACCCAGTACTTC.

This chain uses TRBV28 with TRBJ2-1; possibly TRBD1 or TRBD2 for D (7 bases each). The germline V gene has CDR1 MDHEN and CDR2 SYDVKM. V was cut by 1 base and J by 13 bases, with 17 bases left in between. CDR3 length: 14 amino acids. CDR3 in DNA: TGTGCCAGCAGTTTATCCCAGGGAGGGGGCCGACAGTTCTTC. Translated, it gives CASSLSQGGGRQFF.

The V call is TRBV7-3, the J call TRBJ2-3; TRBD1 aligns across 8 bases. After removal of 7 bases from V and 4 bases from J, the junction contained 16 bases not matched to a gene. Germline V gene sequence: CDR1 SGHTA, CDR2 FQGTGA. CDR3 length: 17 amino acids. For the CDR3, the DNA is TGTGCCAGCAAAAAGGAGCCGGGGACAGGCACAGCAGATACGCAGTATTTT. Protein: CASKKEPGTGTADTQYF.

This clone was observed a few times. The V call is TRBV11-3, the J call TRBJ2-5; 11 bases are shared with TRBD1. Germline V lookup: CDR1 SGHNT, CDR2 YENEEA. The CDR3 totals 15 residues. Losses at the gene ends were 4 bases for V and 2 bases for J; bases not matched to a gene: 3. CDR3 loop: CASSYGTGGQETQYF. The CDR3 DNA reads TGTGCCAGCAGCTACGGGACAGGGGGGCAAGAGACCCAGTACTTC.

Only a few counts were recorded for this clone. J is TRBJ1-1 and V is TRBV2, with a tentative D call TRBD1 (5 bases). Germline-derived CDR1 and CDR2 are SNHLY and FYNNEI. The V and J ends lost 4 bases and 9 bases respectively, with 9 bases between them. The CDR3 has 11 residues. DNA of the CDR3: TGTGCCAGCAGTGGAGACAGACAAGCTTTCTTT. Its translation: CASSGDRQAFF.

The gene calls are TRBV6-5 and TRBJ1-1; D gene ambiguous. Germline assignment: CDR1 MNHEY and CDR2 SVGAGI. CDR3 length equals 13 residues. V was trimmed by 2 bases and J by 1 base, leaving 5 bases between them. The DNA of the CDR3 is TGTGCCAGCAGTTACCGACAGAACACTGAAGCTTTCTTT. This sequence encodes CASSYRQNTEAFF.

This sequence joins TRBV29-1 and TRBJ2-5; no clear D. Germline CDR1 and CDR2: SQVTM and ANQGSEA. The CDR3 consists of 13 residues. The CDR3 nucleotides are TGCTCTTTATATGGAACGGTCCAAGAGACCCAGTACTTC. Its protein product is CSLYGTVQETQYF.

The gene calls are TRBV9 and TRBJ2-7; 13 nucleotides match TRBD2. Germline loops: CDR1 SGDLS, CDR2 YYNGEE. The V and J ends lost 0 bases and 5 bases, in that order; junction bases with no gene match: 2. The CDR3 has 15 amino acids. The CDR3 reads CASSVGGLAGHEQYF. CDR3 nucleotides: TGTGCCAGCAGCGTAGGGGGACTAGCGGGACACGAGCAGTACTTC.

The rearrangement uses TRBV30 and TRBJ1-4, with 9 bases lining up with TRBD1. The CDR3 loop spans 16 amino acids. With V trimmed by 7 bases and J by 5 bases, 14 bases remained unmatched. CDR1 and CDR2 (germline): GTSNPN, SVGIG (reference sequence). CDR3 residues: CASQTLQGAENEKLFF. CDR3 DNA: TGTGCCTCCCAGACCTTACAGGGGGCTGAGAATGAAAAACTGTTTTTT.

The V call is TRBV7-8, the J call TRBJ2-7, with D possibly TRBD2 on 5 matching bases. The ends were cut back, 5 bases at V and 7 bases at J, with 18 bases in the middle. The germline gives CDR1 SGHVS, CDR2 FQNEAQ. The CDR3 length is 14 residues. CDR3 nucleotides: TGTGCCAGCAGCCCCGACGGACTGGCTAGAGAGCAGTACTTC. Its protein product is CASSPDGLAREQYF. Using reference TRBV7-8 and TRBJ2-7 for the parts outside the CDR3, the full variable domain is GAGVSQSPRYKVAKRGQDVALRCDPISGHVSLFWYQQALGQGPEFLTYFQNEAQLDKSGLPSDRFFAERPEGSVSTLKIQRTQQEDSAVYLCASSPDGLAREQYFGPGTRLTVT.